Presented here are 10 T cell receptor beta chains from one specimen sequenced in a study of blood T cell repertoires in COVID-19. Libraries were prepared by immunoSEQ multiplex PCR; TCRdb keeps only in-frame clonotypes and omits some of them. In the table there are some 99,000 clones, about 79% of which are singletons. Sequencing was done on a sample of peripheral blood. These receptor sequences come from a woman aged 80 or older with active or convalescent COVID-19.

This clone occurred a few times. The chain links TRBV21-1 to TRBJ2-1; TRBD2 is taken as the D call from the table, unchecked against the DNA. TRBV21-1 is shown as a pseudogene. This CDR3 region has 15 residues. The CDR3 loop is CASSKKDREADEQFF. The CDR3 DNA sequence: TGTGCCAGCAGCAAAAAAGATCGTGAGGCTGATGAGCAGTTCTTC.

DNA of the CDR3: TGTGCCACCAGGGAGGGCGGAGGCAATGAGCAGTTCTTC. This translates into CATREGGGNEQFF. This chain links TRBV24-1 with TRBJ2-1; perhaps TRBD2 as D (6 bases). This CDR3 contains 13 residues. The ends were cut back, 7 bases at V and 6 bases at J, with 12 bases in the middle. Germline CDR1 reads KGHDR; CDR2 reads SFDVKD.

The chain is built from TRBV4-2 and TRBJ2-7; TRBD2 matches 9 bases. The CDR3 has 14 residues. Germline-derived CDR1 and CDR2 are LGHNA and YNFKEQ. V lost 1 base, J lost 4 bases, and 2 bases stayed unmatched. Written as DNA, the CDR3 is TGTGCCAGCAGCCAAGCTGCGGGAGGGTACGAGCAGTACTTC. Translation gives CASSQAAGGYEQYF.

This chain uses TRBV18 with TRBJ2-7; the match to TRBD1 covers 9 bases. This CDR3 contains 14 residues. Germline CDR1 reads KGHSH; CDR2 reads LQKENI. V was pared by 5 bases and J by 12 bases, with 14 bases of the junction left unmatched. The CDR3 spells CASSTGTGRLARYF. The CDR3 DNA sequence: TGTGCCAGCTCAACGGGGACAGGGAGGCTAGCTCGGTACTTC.

This sequence joins TRBV4-2 and TRBJ1-5; maybe TRBD1 (5 bases). This CDR3 region has 15 residues. Trimming left V 4 bases short and J 2 bases short, with 12 bases between. The germline V gene encodes CDR1 LGHNA and CDR2 YNFKEQ. Here the CDR3 reads CASSLNQQGNQPQHF. Written as DNA, the CDR3 is TGTGCCAGCAGCCTCAACCAACAGGGCAATCAGCCCCAGCATTTT.

The chain uses TRBV10-3 and TRBJ1-3; TRBD1 might be the D (5 bases). V shed 0 bases and J shed 10 bases, with 10 bases lying between them. The CDR3 consists of 13 residues. Germline CDR1 is ENHRY and CDR2 is SYGVKD. CDR3 sequence (DNA): TGTGCCATCAGTGAGTCGACAGCCCCAACCATATATTTT. This gives the protein CAISESTAPTIYF.

This clone occurred once. This rearrangement joins TRBV27 to TRBJ2-1; 10 bases agree with TRBD2. The CDR3 is made up of 16 amino acids. Germline loops: CDR1 MNHEY, CDR2 SMNVEV (reference sequence). After removal of 6 bases from V and 7 bases from J, the junction contained 12 bases not matched to a gene. CDR3 in amino acids: CASRPTGTSVGNEQFF. In DNA form, the CDR3 reads TGTGCCAGCAGACCAACCGGGACTAGCGTAGGGAATGAGCAGTTCTTC.

The chain employs TRBV6-5 and TRBJ2-7; 8 bases map to TRBD1. The CDR3 spans 14 residues. Germline CDR1 reads MNHEY; CDR2 reads SVGAGI. The V and J ends lost 5 bases and 2 bases, in that order; junction bases with no gene match: 5. The CDR3 spells CASSPGQVPYEQYF. The CDR3 DNA reads TGTGCCAGCAGTCCGGGACAGGTCCCCTACGAGCAGTACTTC.

This clone was seen a handful of times. The genes are TRBV3-1 (or the pseudogene TRBV3-2) and TRBJ1-6; TRBD1 matches at 9 bases. J gave up 4 bases and V 4 bases, and 8 bases lay outside the gene matches. The CDR3 sequence is 17 residues long. Per the germline V gene, CDR1 is LGHDT and CDR2 is YNNKEL (reference sequence). CDR3 nucleotides: TGTGCCAGCAGCCCCGACGACAGGGGGGGTTATAATTCACCCCTCCACTTT. It translates to CASSPDDRGGYNSPLHF.

The V gene is TRBV7-8, the J gene TRBJ1-3, with D unresolved. Germline V gene data show CDR1 as SGHVS and CDR2 as FQNEAQ. The ends were cut back, 7 bases at V and 4 bases at J, with 8 bases in the middle. The CDR3 spans 12 residues. The CDR3 nucleotides read TGTGCCAGCACCCTAGGAGGAAACACCATATATTTT. Translating it yields CASTLGGNTIYF.